This TCR beta chain was documented in a study of T cell repertoires in cytomegalovirus infection. TCRdb reanalysed the reads using MiXCR and keeps one entry per CDR3 protein. The repertoire holds 85,000 to 130,000 distinct CDR3 sequences, with less than 25% as singletons. This clonotype was observed many times. This CDR3 comprises 13 residues. V was shortened by 7 bases and J by 9 bases, with 16 bases between the two germline ends. Germline V CDR1 and CDR2: SGHTA, FQGNSA. The rearrangement uses TRBV7-2 and TRBJ2-1; D uncertain. Specimen: CD8+ T cells from PBMCs. This TCR derives from a human donor in good health (CMV status not recorded). Some clones in this sample may be carry-over from other donors' samples. This chain's CDR3 is CASTEGRFIEQFF. CDR3 nucleotides: TGTGCCAGCACCGAAGGCCGCTTTATTGAGCAGTTCTTC.